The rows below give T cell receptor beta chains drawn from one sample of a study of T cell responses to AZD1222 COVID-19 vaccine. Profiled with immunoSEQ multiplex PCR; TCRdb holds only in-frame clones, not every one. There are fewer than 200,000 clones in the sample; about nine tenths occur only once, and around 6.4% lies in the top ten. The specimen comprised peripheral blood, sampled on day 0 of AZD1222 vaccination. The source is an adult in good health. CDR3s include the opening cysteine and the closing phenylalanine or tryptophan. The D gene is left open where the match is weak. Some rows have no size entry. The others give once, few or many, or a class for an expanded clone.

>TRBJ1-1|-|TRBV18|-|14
TGTGCCAGCTCAGAACAACGGGGATACACTGAAGCTTTCTTT
CASSEQRGYTEAFF
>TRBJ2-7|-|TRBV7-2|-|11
TGTGCCAGCAGCTTCCTGCTCGAGCAGTACTTC
CASSFLLEQYF
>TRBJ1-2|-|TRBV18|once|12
TGTGCCAGTACGGGGCCGCTCTATGGCTACACCTTC
CASTGPLYGYTF
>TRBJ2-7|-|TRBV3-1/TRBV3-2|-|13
TGTGCCAGCAGCCTCAGCGGTACCTACGAGCAGTACTTC
CASSLSGTYEQYF
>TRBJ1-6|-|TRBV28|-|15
TGTGCCAGCAGTTTACCGGGGGCACGGCCTTCACCCCTCCACTTT
CASSLPGARPSPLHF
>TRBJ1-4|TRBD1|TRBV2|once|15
TGTGCCAGCAGTGAAGCGCTAGGACAGGGGGAAAAACTGTTTTTT
CASSEALGQGEKLFF
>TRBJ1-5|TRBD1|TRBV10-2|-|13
TGCGCCAGCAGGGGACAGAGCAATCAGCCCCAGCATTTT
CASRGQSNQPQHF
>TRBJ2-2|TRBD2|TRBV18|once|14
TGTGCCAGCTCACCACGGGAGGGCACCGGGGAGCTGTTTTTT
CASSPREGTGELFF
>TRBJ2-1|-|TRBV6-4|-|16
TGTGCCAGCAGTGACTACGGAGGCGCTGCCTACAATGAGCAGTTCTTC
CASSDYGGAAYNEQFF
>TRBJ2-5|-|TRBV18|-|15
TGTGCCAGCTCACCACTTACAGGGAACGAAGAGACCCAGTACTTC
CASSPLTGNEETQYF
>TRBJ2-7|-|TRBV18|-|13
TGTGCCAGCTCATCCTTTCAGGGAGACGAGCAGTACTTC
CASSSFQGDEQYF
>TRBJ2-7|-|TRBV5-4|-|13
TGTGCCAGCAGCGTCGCCGGTACCTACGAGCAGTACTTC
CASSVAGTYEQYF
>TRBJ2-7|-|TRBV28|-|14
TGTGCCAGCAGTCCCCGAGGACTCAACTACGAGCAGTACTTC
CASSPRGLNYEQYF
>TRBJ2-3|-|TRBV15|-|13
TGTGCCACCAGCAGAGGCAGGGCAGATACGCAGTATTTT
CATSRGRADTQYF
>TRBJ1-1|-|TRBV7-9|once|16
TGTGCCAGCAGCTTAGGAATTCGGCCCGTGAACACTGAAGCTTTCTTT
CASSLGIRPVNTEAFF
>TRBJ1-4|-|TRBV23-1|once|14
TGCGCCAGCAGTCGAGGTCCCCTATTCGAAAAACTGTTTTTT
CASSRGPLFEKLFF
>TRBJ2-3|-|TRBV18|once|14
TGTGCCAGCTCACTCTCAGAGGGCACAGATACGCAGTATTTT
CASSLSEGTDTQYF
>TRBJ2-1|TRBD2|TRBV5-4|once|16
TGTGCCAGCAGCTTGGCCGGCGGGAGGGCCTACAATGAGCAGTTCTTC
CASSLAGGRAYNEQFF